The next 29 T cell receptor beta chains were all read from a single sample in a study of T cell changes during pregnancy in multiple sclerosis. The repertoire was sequenced with immunoSEQ multiplex PCR; TCRdb's copy has only in-frame clones and lacks some. Seen here are 55,000 to 70,000 clones, about nine tenths observed once, and the top ten hold about 1.8%. The source material was peripheral blood, sampled after pregnancy. The source is a female donor with multiple sclerosis, enrolled in a pregnancy study.

In DNA, the CDR3 is TGTGCCTGGAGTGTAGATACGGGAGGCTATGGCTACACCTTC. Translated, it gives CAWSVDTGGYGYTF. The J gene is TRBJ1-2, the V gene TRBV30; D is unclear. The germline gives CDR1 GTSNPN, CDR2 SVGIG (reference sequence). CDR3 length: 14 residues. V dropped 0 bases and J dropped 4 bases, with 12 bases sitting between them.

This sequence joins TRBV2 and TRBJ1-4; D is unclear. The germline V and J ends were trimmed by 7 bases and 5 bases, with 20 bases remaining between them. CDR1 SNHLY and CDR2 FYNNEI come from the germline V gene. This CDR3 region has 16 residues. The CDR3 nucleotides read TGTGCCAGCACTAGGATACAACCTGCCTTAAATGAAAAACTGTTTTTT. As protein: CASTRIQPALNEKLFF.

This rearrangement joins TRBV13 to TRBJ2-5, with D tentatively TRBD1 (6 bases). CDR1 is PRHDT and CDR2 is FYEKMQ in the germline V gene (reference sequence). V gave up 5 bases and J gave up 5 bases, with 15 bases separating them. The CDR3 runs 14 residues. The CDR3 sequence: CASSPRTEGETQYF. CDR3 coding DNA: TGTGCCAGCAGCCCTAGGACAGAGGGTGAGACCCAGTACTTC.

The chain couples TRBV30 to TRBJ2-3; D may be TRBD1 (5 bases). With 0 bases removed from V and 6 bases from J, the gap between germline ends came to 7 bases. Germline V gene data show CDR1 as GTSNPN and CDR2 as SVGIG (reference sequence). This CDR3 has 12 amino acids. CDR3 protein: CAWSVGLDTQYF. In nucleotides, the CDR3 is TGTGCCTGGAGTGTGGGGCTCGATACGCAGTATTTT.

The chain employs TRBV2 and TRBJ1-6, with a possible D match to TRBD1 (6 bases). This CDR3 comprises 13 residues. The ends were cut back, 10 bases at V and 8 bases at J, with 15 bases in the middle. The germline V gene has CDR1 SNHLY and CDR2 FYNNEI. CDR3 protein: CATQGQGDSPLHF. The CDR3, as DNA: TGTGCCACCCAGGGGCAGGGAGATTCACCCCTCCACTTT.

The V gene is TRBV20-1, the J gene TRBJ1-2; maybe TRBD1 (6 bases). The CDR3 extends over 11 amino acids. In germline, CDR1 is DFQATT, CDR2 SNEGSKA (reference sequence). The V end was cut by 5 bases, the J end by 6 bases, with 10 bases between. The CDR3 bases are TGCAGTGCTTTTACAGGGAATGGCTACACCTTC. Its translation is CSAFTGNGYTF.

This chain uses TRBV5-1 with TRBJ2-1; TRBD2 matches 8 bases. This CDR3 is built from 14 residues. Trimming removed 1 base from V and 10 bases from J; junction bases left unmatched: 7. Looked up from germline, CDR1 is SGHRS and CDR2 is YFSETQ. CDR3 amino acids: CASSLWRGAGEQFF. As DNA, the CDR3 is TGCGCCAGCAGCTTGTGGCGGGGGGCGGGGGAGCAGTTCTTC.

The rearrangement uses TRBV30 and TRBJ1-6; D may be TRBD1 (5 bases). In germline, CDR1 is GTSNPN, CDR2 SVGIG (reference sequence). V lost 2 bases, J lost 14 bases, and 19 bases lay in between. The CDR3 totals 14 residues. Here the CDR3 reads CAWSPGQGNEALHF. CDR3 nucleotides: TGTGCCTGGAGTCCCGGGCAGGGAAACGAAGCCCTCCACTTT.

This clone has a single count. The CDR3: CASSPRGPGEKLFF. Here the CDR3 DNA reads TGTGCCAGCAGCCCCAGGGGGCCGGGGGAAAAACTGTTTTTT. This chain uses TRBV7-8 with TRBJ1-4; TRBD1 agrees at 8 bases. The CDR3 covers 14 residues. Trimming took 5 bases from V and 8 from J; bases not matched to a gene: 7. CDR1 and CDR2 from the germline V gene are SGHVS and FQNEAQ.

V gene TRBV9 combines with J gene TRBJ1-6, with D perhaps matching TRBD1 (5 bases). The CDR3 loop spans 14 amino acids. Trimming shortened V by 6 bases and J by 4 bases, and 11 bases separated the two germline ends. Per germline, CDR1 SGDLS and CDR2 YYNGEE. The CDR3 coding sequence is TGTGCCAGCAACCTCGGACAATATAATTCACCCCTCCACTTT. It encodes CASNLGQYNSPLHF.

This chain links TRBV7-2 with TRBJ1-1; 7 nucleotides line up with TRBD1. V lost 0 bases, J lost 7 bases, and 8 bases stayed unmatched. The germline gives CDR1 SGHTA, CDR2 FQGNSA. The CDR3 is made up of 15 amino acids. The CDR3 reads CASSLATNRGGEAFF. The CDR3 nucleotides read TGTGCCAGCAGCTTAGCTACCAACAGGGGTGGTGAAGCTTTCTTT.

This clone was counted once. Its ends do not fully match the called genes, so a read error is possible. The chain uses TRBV10-3 and TRBJ2-5; no clear D gene. Looked up from germline, CDR1 is ENHRY and CDR2 is SYGVKD. The CDR3 runs to 13 residues. The CDR3 reads CAIRSVDQETQYF. The CDR3 bases are TGTGCAATCAGAAGCGTAGACCAAGAGACCCAGTACTTC.

The chain recombines TRBV5-5 with TRBJ1-5; weak D call: TRBD1 (6 bases). Germline lookup yields CDR1 SGHKS and CDR2 YYEKEE (reference sequence). Trimming removed 4 bases at V and 10 bases at J, with 12 bases between. This CDR3 has 12 residues. CDR3 DNA: TGTGCCAGCAGCACCGAGGGGGTTCCCCAGCATTTT. This codes for CASSTEGVPQHF.

Concerning this clone: An end of the junction does not agree with germline; a read error may underlie this. The sample carries other DNA sequences with the same CDR3. The rearrangement uses TRBV2 and TRBJ1-2; weak D call: TRBD1 (5 bases). CDR3 size: 15 residues. In germline, CDR1 is SNHLY, CDR2 FYNNEI. Written as DNA, the CDR3 is TGTGCCAGCAGTGAAGCGCTTCGGGGGACTGGTGGCTACACTTTC. Amino acids: CASSEALRGTGGYTF. Full variable domain (missing parts from reference TRBV2 and TRBJ1-2): EPEVTQTPSHQVTQMGQEVILRCVPISNHLYFYWYRQILGQKVEFLVSFYNNEISEKSEIFDDQFSVERPDGSNFTLKIRSTKLEDSAMYFCASSEALRGTGGYTFGSGTRLTVV.

The V gene is TRBV2, the J gene TRBJ2-5, with 9 bases aligning to TRBD2. Losses at the gene ends were 5 bases for V and 5 bases for J; bases not matched to a gene: 0. The CDR3 sequence is 12 residues long. The germline gives CDR1 SNHLY, CDR2 FYNNEI. The CDR3 sequence: CASSLAGETQYF. CDR3 bases: TGTGCCAGCAGTCTAGCGGGGGAGACCCAGTACTTC.

The genes are TRBV9 and TRBJ1-1; 9 bases are shared with TRBD1. Germline CDR1 reads SGDLS; CDR2 reads YYNGEE. V lost 3 bases to trimming and J lost 5 bases; unmatched junction nucleotides: 8. The CDR3 extends over 15 amino acids. The CDR3 coding sequence is TGTGCCAGCAGCGCCGGGACAGGGACGGGGACTGAAGCTTTCTTT. As protein: CASSAGTGTGTEAFF.

V is TRBV20-1 and J is TRBJ2-1; 7 nucleotides align to TRBD1. V lost 8 bases to trimming and J lost 3 bases; unmatched junction nucleotides: 1. Per germline, CDR1 DFQATT and CDR2 SNEGSKA (reference sequence). This CDR3 is built from 11 residues. The DNA for the CDR3 is TGCAGTCGACAGGGCTACAATGAGCAGTTCTTC. Amino acids: CSRQGYNEQFF.

The rearrangement uses TRBV6-1 and TRBJ2-3, with 11 nucleotides matching TRBD2. The CDR3 extends over 18 amino acids. V lost 2 bases to trimming and J lost 6 bases; unmatched junction nucleotides: 13. Germline CDR1 is MNHNS and CDR2 is SASEGT. The CDR3 reads CASSEIPGSGGATDTQYF. CDR3 nucleotides: TGTGCCAGCAGTGAAATCCCGGGTAGCGGGGGGGCGACGGATACGCAGTATTTT.

J is TRBJ2-7 and V is TRBV7-2; D perhaps matches TRBD1 (6 bases). Trimming shortened V by 7 bases and J by 0 bases, and 13 bases separated the two germline ends. CDR3 size: 14 residues. Germline V gene data show CDR1 as SGHTA and CDR2 as FQGNSA. The CDR3 DNA sequence: TGTGCCAGCAAATGGACAGTTGTCTCCTACGAGCAGTACTTC. It translates to CASKWTVVSYEQYF.

J is TRBJ2-5 and V is TRBV7-9; 11 bases map to TRBD2. J lost 5 bases, V lost 1 base, and 3 bases had no gene match. This CDR3 is built from 15 residues. Germline lookup yields CDR1 SEHNR and CDR2 FQNEAQ (reference sequence). CDR3 nucleotide sequence: TGTGCCAGCAGCTTAGTAGCGGGGGGGCTGGAGACCCAGTACTTC. It is translated as CASSLVAGGLETQYF.

The chain is built from TRBV4-2 and TRBJ2-3; 13 nucleotides match TRBD2. The CDR3 contains 15 residues. Germline CDR1 is LGHNA and CDR2 is YNFKEQ. V lost 7 bases and J lost 2; bases outside the gene matches: 3. In nucleotides, the CDR3 is TGTGCCAGCACACTAGCGGGGGGGTCCACAGATACGCAGTATTTT. It yields the protein CASTLAGGSTDTQYF.

The J gene is TRBJ1-1, the V gene TRBV5-5; D gene ambiguous. With 1 base removed from V and 0 bases from J, the gap between germline ends came to 10 bases. In germline, CDR1 is SGHKS, CDR2 YYEKEE (reference sequence). The CDR3 loop spans 15 amino acids. This CDR3 is CASSLLRGMNTEAFF. DNA for the CDR3: TGTGCCAGCAGCTTGTTGCGGGGAATGAACACTGAAGCTTTCTTT.

The rearrangement links TRBV18 to TRBJ2-3; the match to TRBD1 covers 9 bases. V gave up 0 bases and J gave up 1 base; unmatched junction bases: 5. Germline assignment: CDR1 KGHSH and CDR2 LQKENI. CDR3 length: 17 amino acids. This CDR3 is CASSPPGQGQGTDTQYF. CDR3 coding DNA: TGTGCCAGCTCACCACCGGGACAGGGACAGGGCACAGATACGCAGTATTTT. Filled out from reference TRBV18 and TRBJ2-3, the complete variable domain reads NAGVMQNPRHLVRRRGQEARLRCSPMKGHSHVYWYRQLPEEGLKFMVYLQKENIIDESGMPKERFSAEFPKEGPSILRIQQVVRGDSAAYFCASSPPGQGQGTDTQYFGPGTRLTVL.

The chain is built from TRBV5-5 and TRBJ1-4; D uncertain. This CDR3 comprises 14 residues. Trimming cost V 1 base and J 6 bases, with 10 bases left between them. Germline CDR1 SGHKS, CDR2 YYEKEE (reference sequence). DNA for the CDR3: TGTGCCAGCAGCTTGATCCGTCGAGATGAAAAACTGTTTTTT. This sequence encodes CASSLIRRDEKLFF.

The CDR3 DNA reads as TGTGCCAGCAGCTTTGCCGGGGGGGTTTACAATGAGCAGTTCTTC. It is translated as CASSFAGGVYNEQFF. The gene calls are TRBV11-2 and TRBJ2-1; 8 bases map to TRBD2. Germline CDR1 reads SGHAT; CDR2 reads FQNNGV. This CDR3 has 15 residues. V lost 3 bases, J lost 4 bases, and 5 bases stayed unmatched. Together with reference TRBV11-2 and TRBJ2-1, the CDR3 gives the full variable domain: EAGVAQSPRYKIIEKRQSVAFWCNPISGHATLYWYQQILGQGPKLLIQFQNNGVVDDSQLPKDRFSAERLKGVDSTLKIQPAKLEDSAVYLCASSFAGGVYNEQFFGPGTRLTVL.

This rearrangement joins TRBV2 to TRBJ2-2; tentatively, D is TRBD2 (6 bases). V was shortened by 3 bases and J by 3 bases, with 14 bases between the two germline ends. The CDR3 contains 16 residues. Germline V CDR1 and CDR2: SNHLY, FYNNEI. The CDR3 protein is CASSDGGWADTGELFF. The CDR3 DNA reads as TGTGCCAGCAGTGATGGGGGGTGGGCGGACACCGGGGAGCTGTTTTTT.

J is TRBJ1-1 and V is TRBV27; D not certain. CDR1 and CDR2 from the germline V gene are MNHEY and SMNVEV (reference sequence). Trimming removed 4 bases at V and 6 bases at J, with 12 bases between. The CDR3 covers 13 residues. CDR3 protein: CASSSHVRAEAFF. In nucleotides, the CDR3 is TGTGCCAGCAGTTCCCATGTGAGGGCTGAAGCTTTCTTT.

The V gene is TRBV6-4, the J gene TRBJ2-3, with 12 nucleotides matching TRBD2. In germline, CDR1 is MRHNA, CDR2 SNTAGT. V gave up 5 bases and J gave up 4 bases; unmatched junction bases: 7. The CDR3 is made up of 16 amino acids. The CDR3 coding sequence is TGTGCCAGCAGTCCCCTAGCGGGGGGGCATTCAGATACGCAGTATTTT. Protein sequence: CASSPLAGGHSDTQYF.

The chain couples TRBV7-2 to TRBJ1-1; D is unresolved. Germline CDR1 is SGHTA and CDR2 is FQGNSA. V gave up 4 bases and J gave up 3 bases, with 9 bases separating them. The CDR3 runs to 13 residues. CDR3 amino acids: CASSSRLYTEAFF. Written as DNA, the CDR3 is TGTGCCAGCAGCTCGCGGTTATACACTGAAGCTTTCTTT. Together with reference TRBV7-2 and TRBJ1-1, the CDR3 gives the full variable domain: GAGVSQSPSNKVTEKGKDVELRCDPISGHTALYWYRQSLGQGLEFLIYFQGNSAPDKSGLPSDRFSAERTGGSVSTLTIQRTQQEDSAVYLCASSSRLYTEAFFGQGTRLTVV.